Below are 18 T cell receptor beta chains sequenced from a single sample in a study of identical twins. Each CDR3 protein is one row after TCRdb ran MiXCR on the 5' RACE reads. The repertoire includes hundreds of thousands of distinct CDR3 sequences, 6.1% of them detected once, and approximately 1.6% sits in the top ten. Sequenced: naive T cells sorted from blood. All receptors come from a man aged 18 to 29 in good health.

The chain joins TRBV7-2 to TRBJ2-7; 8 bases align to TRBD2. The CDR3 is 16 residues long. Germline V gene data show CDR1 as SGHTA and CDR2 as FQGNSA. V dropped 0 bases and J dropped 0; count of bases not matched to a gene: 4. The CDR3 region is CASSLALSGSSYEQYF. As DNA, the CDR3 is TGTGCCAGCAGCTTAGCGTTGAGCGGGAGCTCCTACGAGCAGTACTTC.

This clonotype was recorded many times. This sequence joins TRBV20-1 and TRBJ2-1, with 7 nucleotides matching TRBD2. CDR1 and CDR2 from the germline V gene are DFQATT and SNEGSKA (reference sequence). The CDR3 totals 16 residues. Trimming at V came to 4 bases and at J to 0 bases, leaving 9 bases not matched to a gene. This CDR3 reads CSAIERDSSSYNEQFF. The CDR3 DNA follows: TGCAGTGCTATAGAGCGGGACTCGAGCTCCTACAATGAGCAGTTCTTC.

This clonotype was detected many times. The V and J genes are TRBV12-3 or TRBV12-4 and TRBJ2-1; D not certain. Trimming pared 3 bases from V and 5 bases from J, leaving 11 bases between. The CDR3 runs to 14 residues. CDR3 coding DNA: TGTGCCAGCAGTTTCGGCCGTACCCACAATGAGCAGTTCTTC. Translation gives CASSFGRTHNEQFF.

The V call is TRBV7-3, the J call TRBJ2-4, with 7 bases fitting TRBD2. Trimming removed 2 bases from V and 7 bases from J; junction bases left unmatched: 8. Germline V gene data show CDR1 as SGHTA and CDR2 as FQGTGA. CDR3 length: 15 amino acids. The CDR3 DNA follows: TGTGCCAGCAGCTTATTTCCAGCGGGATCGAACATTCAGTACTTC. It translates to CASSLFPAGSNIQYF.

This clonotype has only a few counts. V gene TRBV11-3 combines with J gene TRBJ2-3; TRBD2 matches 8 bases. The CDR3 spans 17 residues. V gave up 3 bases and J gave up 3 bases; unmatched junction bases: 11. The germline V gene encodes CDR1 SGHNT and CDR2 YENEEA. The chain's CDR3 is CASSLRPGLVMTDTQYF. For the CDR3, the DNA is TGTGCCAGCAGCTTGAGGCCGGGACTAGTGATGACAGATACGCAGTATTTT.

This clonotype was found many times. This rearrangement joins TRBV4-1 to TRBJ2-1; TRBD2 matches at 9 bases. CDR1 is MGHRA, CDR2 YSYEKL, per germline. Germline trimming cut 2 bases from V and 5 bases from J; bases unmatched to any gene: 4. This CDR3 region has 15 residues. CDR3 residues: CASSQLAGVNNEQFF. The CDR3 DNA follows: TGCGCCAGCAGCCAATTAGCGGGGGTAAACAATGAGCAGTTCTTC.

This clonotype was seen a few times. CDR3 coding DNA: TGTGCCAGCAGCCCATTGACTAGCGGGAACACCGGGGAGCTGTTTTTT. Protein: CASSPLTSGNTGELFF. The chain employs TRBV14 and TRBJ2-2; 9 nucleotides line up with TRBD2. Germline V lookup: CDR1 SGHDN, CDR2 FVKESK. J was trimmed by 1 base and V by 4 bases; bases with no gene match: 4. The CDR3 is made up of 16 amino acids.

This clonotype was picked up many times. This chain uses TRBV6-2 or TRBV6-3 with TRBJ2-1; the D gene is possibly TRBD2 (6 bases). CDR3 size: 14 residues. CDR1 is MNHEY, CDR2 SVGEGT, per germline. Trimming pared 5 bases from V and 8 bases from J, leaving 16 bases between. The CDR3 spells CASSLRGGKHEQFF. The CDR3 region has the DNA TGTGCCAGCAGTCTCCGGGGCGGGAAACATGAGCAGTTCTTC.

The genes are TRBV18 and TRBJ2-1, with no clear D. With 1 base removed from V and 3 bases from J, the gap between germline ends came to 10 bases. Germline CDR1 KGHSH, CDR2 LQKENI. The CDR3 consists of 15 residues. CDR3 loop: CASSPRSDDYNEQFF. The CDR3 nucleotides read TGTGCCAGCTCACCACGGAGCGACGACTACAATGAGCAGTTCTTC.

V is TRBV11-1 and J is TRBJ2-1; D not certain. Trimming removed 6 bases at V and 0 bases at J, with 12 bases between. This CDR3 region has 15 residues. CDR1 is SGHAT and CDR2 is FQDESV in the germline V gene (reference sequence). The CDR3 sequence: CASSRAGRSYNEQFF. CDR3 sequence (DNA): TGTGCCAGCAGTAGGGCTGGCCGCTCCTACAATGAGCAGTTCTTC.

This clonotype turned up a few times. This chain joins TRBV15 and TRBJ1-5; tentatively, D is TRBD1 (6 bases). There are 16 residues in the CDR3. Per the germline V gene, CDR1 is LNHNV and CDR2 is YYDKDF (reference sequence). V lost 3 bases and J lost 7, with 19 bases in between. The CDR3 DNA reads as TGTGCCACCAGCAGCCGAGAAGGGGGAGGAAGGCAGCCCCAGCATTTT. Translated, it gives CATSSREGGGRQPQHF.

This clonotype occurred many times. The genes are TRBV25-1 and TRBJ2-7; TRBD1 matches at 9 bases. CDR1 and CDR2 from the germline V gene are MGHDK and SYGVNS. CDR3 length equals 12 residues. V shed 6 bases, J shed 3 bases, and the junction held 0 bases outside the gene matches. The CDR3 bases are TGTGCCAGCAGGACAGGGGGCTACGAGCAGTACTTC. Translated, it gives CASRTGGYEQYF.

This clonotype showed up just a few times. V usage is TRBV11-2 and J usage is TRBJ2-3, with 11 bases lining up with TRBD2. Germline CDR1 and CDR2: SGHAT and FQNNGV. This CDR3 is 15 amino acids long. V lost 3 bases, J lost 6 bases, and 5 bases stayed unmatched. DNA of the CDR3: TGTGCCAGCAGCTTTTTAGCGGGAGGGTCGGATACGCAGTATTTT. Residues: CASSFLAGGSDTQYF.

The rearrangement joins TRBV6-1 to TRBJ2-1; the match to TRBD2 covers 8 bases. Germline CDR1 and CDR2: MNHNS and SASEGT. V lost 6 bases and J lost 2; bases outside the gene matches: 9. This CDR3 spans 16 amino acids. CDR3 sequence reads: CASRLKPGLAYNEQFF. CDR3 bases: TGTGCCAGCAGGCTCAAACCGGGACTAGCCTACAATGAGCAGTTCTTC.

There are a few counts of this clonotype. The V gene is TRBV7-9, the J gene TRBJ2-2; no clear D. CDR1 is SEHNR, CDR2 FQNEAQ, per germline (reference sequence). The CDR3 spans 13 residues. CDR3 sequence (DNA): TGTGCACATCCCAGGTTCGGCACCGGGGAGCTGTTTTTT. Translation gives CAHPRFGTGELFF. Variable domain in full (rest from reference TRBV7-9 and TRBJ2-2): DTGVSQNPRHKITKRGQNVTFRCDPISEHNRLYWYRQTLGQGPEFLTYFQNEAQLEKSRLLSDRFSAERPKGSFSTLEIQRTEQGDSAMYLCAHPRFGTGELFFGEGSRLTVL.

This clonotype was seen ten or more times. The chain is built from TRBV18 and TRBJ2-5; TRBD2 agrees at 7 bases. Trimming took 0 bases from V and 5 from J; bases not matched to a gene: 0. Germline V gives CDR1 KGHSH, CDR2 LQKENI. The length of the CDR3 is 13 residues. CDR3 region: CASSPPSGETQYF. CDR3 nucleotide sequence: TGTGCCAGCTCACCACCTAGCGGGGAGACCCAGTACTTC.

This clonotype was detected ten times or more. The chain recombines TRBV12-3 or TRBV12-4 with TRBJ1-5, with no clear D. V gave up 2 bases and J gave up 3 bases, with 8 bases separating them. The CDR3 covers 14 residues. CDR3: CASSLTRFNQPQHF. In DNA form, the CDR3 reads TGTGCCAGCAGTTTAACACGGTTCAATCAGCCCCAGCATTTT.

The J gene is TRBJ2-6, the V gene TRBV30; D ambiguous. The CDR3 is made up of 13 amino acids. Germline-derived CDR1 and CDR2 are GTSNPN and SVGIG (reference sequence). Trimming removed 7 bases from V and 0 bases from J, with 7 bases in between. The CDR3 loop is CAYPTSGANVLTF. In DNA form, the CDR3 reads TGTGCCTACCCAACCTCTGGGGCCAACGTCCTGACTTTC.